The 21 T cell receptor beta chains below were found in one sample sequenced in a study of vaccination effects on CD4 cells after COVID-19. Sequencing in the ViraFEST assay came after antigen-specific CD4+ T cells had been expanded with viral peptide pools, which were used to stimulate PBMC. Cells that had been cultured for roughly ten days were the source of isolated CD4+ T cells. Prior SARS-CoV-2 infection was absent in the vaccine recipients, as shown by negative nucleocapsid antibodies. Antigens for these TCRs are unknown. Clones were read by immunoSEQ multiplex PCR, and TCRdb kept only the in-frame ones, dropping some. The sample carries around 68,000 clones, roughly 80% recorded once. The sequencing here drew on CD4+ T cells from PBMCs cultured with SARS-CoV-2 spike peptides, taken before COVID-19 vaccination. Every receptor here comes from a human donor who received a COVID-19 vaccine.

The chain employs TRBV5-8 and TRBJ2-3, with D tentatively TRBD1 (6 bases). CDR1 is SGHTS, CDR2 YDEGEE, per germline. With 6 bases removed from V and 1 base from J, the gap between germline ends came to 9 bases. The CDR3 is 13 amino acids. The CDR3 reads CASNRAGTDTQYF. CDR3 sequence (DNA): TGTGCCAGCAACAGGGCCGGCACAGATACGCAGTATTTT.

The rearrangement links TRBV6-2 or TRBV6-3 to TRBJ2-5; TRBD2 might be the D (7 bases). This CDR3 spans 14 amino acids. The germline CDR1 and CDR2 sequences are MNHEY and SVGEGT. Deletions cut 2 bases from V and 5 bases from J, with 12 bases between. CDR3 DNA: TGTGCCAGCAGTTACGGGGGGGCGGGCGAGACCCAGTACTTC. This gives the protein CASSYGGAGETQYF.

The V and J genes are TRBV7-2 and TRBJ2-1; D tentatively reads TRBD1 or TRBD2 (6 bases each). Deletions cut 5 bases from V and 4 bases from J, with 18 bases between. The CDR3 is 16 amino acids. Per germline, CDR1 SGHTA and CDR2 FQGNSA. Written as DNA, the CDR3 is TGTGCCAGCAGCCCACAGGGTCGGGGGCGTTACAATGAGCAGTTCTTC. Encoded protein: CASSPQGRGRYNEQFF.

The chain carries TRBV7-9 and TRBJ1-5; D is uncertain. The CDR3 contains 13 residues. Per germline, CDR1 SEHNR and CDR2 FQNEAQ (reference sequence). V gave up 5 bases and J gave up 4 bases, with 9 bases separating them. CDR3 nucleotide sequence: TGTGCCAGCAGCCTAACGGGGAATCAGCCCCAGCATTTT. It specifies CASSLTGNQPQHF.

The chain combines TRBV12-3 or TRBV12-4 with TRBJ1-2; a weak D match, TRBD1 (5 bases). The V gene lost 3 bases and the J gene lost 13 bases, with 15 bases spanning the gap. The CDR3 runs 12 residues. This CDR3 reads CASSFGHNRATF. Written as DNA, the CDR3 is TGTGCCAGCAGTTTCGGACATAATAGAGCCACCTTC.

CDR3 region: CASSIDLPGMVNEQFF. As DNA, the CDR3 is TGTGCCAGTAGTATAGATCTTCCGGGTATGGTTAATGAGCAGTTCTTC. The chain uses TRBV19 and TRBJ2-1; D gene unclear. V gave up 0 bases and J gave up 7 bases, with 16 bases separating them. CDR3 length: 16 residues. CDR1 and CDR2 (germline): LNHDA, SQIVND (reference sequence).

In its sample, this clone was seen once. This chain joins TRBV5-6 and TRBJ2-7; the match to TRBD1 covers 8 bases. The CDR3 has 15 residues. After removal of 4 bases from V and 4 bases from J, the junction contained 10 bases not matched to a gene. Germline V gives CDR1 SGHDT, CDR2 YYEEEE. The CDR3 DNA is TGTGCCAGCAGCCGGACAGGGCTAGGTAGTTACGAGCAGTACGTC. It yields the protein CASSRTGLGSYEQYV.

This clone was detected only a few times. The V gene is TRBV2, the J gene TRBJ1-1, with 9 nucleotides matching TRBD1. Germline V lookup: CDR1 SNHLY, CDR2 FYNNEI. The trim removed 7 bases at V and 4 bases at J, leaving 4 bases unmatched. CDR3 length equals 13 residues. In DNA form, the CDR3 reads TGTGCCAGCACTCAGACAGGGGGCACTGAAGCTTTCTTT. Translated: CASTQTGGTEAFF.

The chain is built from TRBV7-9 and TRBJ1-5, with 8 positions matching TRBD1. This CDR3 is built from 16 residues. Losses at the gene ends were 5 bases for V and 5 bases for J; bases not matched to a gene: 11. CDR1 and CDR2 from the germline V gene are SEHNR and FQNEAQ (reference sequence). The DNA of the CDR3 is TGTGCCAGCAGCCGATGGACAGGGCCGGGAGATCAGCCCCAGCATTTT. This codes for CASSRWTGPGDQPQHF.

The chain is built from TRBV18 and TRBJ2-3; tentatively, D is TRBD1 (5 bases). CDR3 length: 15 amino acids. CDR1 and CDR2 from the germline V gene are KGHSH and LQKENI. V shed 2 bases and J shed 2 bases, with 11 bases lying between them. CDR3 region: CASSPSSGPTDTQYF. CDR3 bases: TGTGCCAGCTCACCATCATCAGGGCCCACAGATACGCAGTATTTT.

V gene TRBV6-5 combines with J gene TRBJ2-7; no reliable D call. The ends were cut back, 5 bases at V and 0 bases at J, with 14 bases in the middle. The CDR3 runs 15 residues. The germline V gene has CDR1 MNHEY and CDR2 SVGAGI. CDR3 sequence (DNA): TGTGCCAGCAGTCCCTCACTCCCTAGCTCCTACGAGCAGTACGTC. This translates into CASSPSLPSSYEQYV.

The CDR3 bases are TGCGCCAGCAGCTTAGAAGACGTCAAGCAAGAGACCCAGTACTTC. It specifies CASSLEDVKQETQYF. The chain recombines TRBV5-1 with TRBJ2-5; D unresolved. Trimming shortened V by 2 bases and J by 2 bases, and 13 bases separated the two germline ends. The CDR3 has 15 amino acids. Germline assignment: CDR1 SGHRS and CDR2 YFSETQ.

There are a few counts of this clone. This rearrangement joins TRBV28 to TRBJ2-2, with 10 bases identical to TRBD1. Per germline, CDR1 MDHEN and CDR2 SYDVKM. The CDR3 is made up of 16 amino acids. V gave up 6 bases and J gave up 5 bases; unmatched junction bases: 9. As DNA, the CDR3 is TGTGCCAGCAGCGACGGGACAGGGGCGCGGACCGGGGAGCTGTTTTTT. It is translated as CASSDGTGARTGELFF.

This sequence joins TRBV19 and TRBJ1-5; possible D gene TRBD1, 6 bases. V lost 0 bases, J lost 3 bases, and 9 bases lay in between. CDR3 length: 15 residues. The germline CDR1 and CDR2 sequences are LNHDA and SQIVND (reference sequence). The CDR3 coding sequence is TGTGCCAGTAGTATAGACAGGGGCCCCAATCAGCCCCAGCATTTT. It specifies CASSIDRGPNQPQHF.

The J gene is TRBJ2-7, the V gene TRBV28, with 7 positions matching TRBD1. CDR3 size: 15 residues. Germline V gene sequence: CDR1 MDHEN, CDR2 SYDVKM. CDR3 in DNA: TGTGCCAGCATTTTAGGACAGGTTTACTCCTACGAGCAGTACGTC. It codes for CASILGQVYSYEQYV.

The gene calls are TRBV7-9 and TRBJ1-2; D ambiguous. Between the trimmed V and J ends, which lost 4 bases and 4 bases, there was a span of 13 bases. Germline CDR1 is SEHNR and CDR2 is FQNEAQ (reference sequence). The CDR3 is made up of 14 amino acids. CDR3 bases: TGTGCCAGCAGCTCCAACCGCCAAGGCTATGGCTACACCTTC. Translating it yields CASSSNRQGYGYTF.

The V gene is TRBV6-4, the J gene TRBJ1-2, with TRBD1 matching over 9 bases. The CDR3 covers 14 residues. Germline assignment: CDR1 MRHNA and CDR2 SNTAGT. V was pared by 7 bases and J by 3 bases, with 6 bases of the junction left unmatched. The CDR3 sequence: CASKRDRDYYGYTF. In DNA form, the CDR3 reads TGTGCCAGCAAAAGGGACAGGGATTACTATGGCTACACCTTC.

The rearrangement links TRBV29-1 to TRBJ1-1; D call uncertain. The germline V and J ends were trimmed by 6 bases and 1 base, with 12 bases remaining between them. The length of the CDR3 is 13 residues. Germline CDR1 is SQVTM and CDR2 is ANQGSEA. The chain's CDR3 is CSVARTENTEAFF. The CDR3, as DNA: TGCAGCGTCGCCAGAACAGAGAACACTGAAGCTTTCTTT. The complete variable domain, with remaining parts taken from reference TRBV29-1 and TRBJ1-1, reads SAVISQKPSRDICQRGTSLTIQCQVDSQVTMMFWYRQQPGQSLTLIATANQGSEATYESGFVIDKFPISRPNLTFSTLTVSNMSPEDSSIYLCSVARTENTEAFFGQGTRLTVV.

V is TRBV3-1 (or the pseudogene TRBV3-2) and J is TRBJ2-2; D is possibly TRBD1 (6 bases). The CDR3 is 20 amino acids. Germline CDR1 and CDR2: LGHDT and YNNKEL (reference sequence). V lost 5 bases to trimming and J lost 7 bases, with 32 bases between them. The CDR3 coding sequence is TGTGCCAGCAGCTCCTACCCCCTATTTAACCGGGGCCAGGGGAGCGGGGAGCTGTTTTTT. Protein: CASSSYPLFNRGQGSGELFF.

CDR3: CASSPQGQGITGELFF. The CDR3, as DNA: TGTGCCAGCAGCCCCCAAGGACAGGGGATCACCGGGGAGCTGTTTTTT. This chain joins TRBV7-3 and TRBJ2-2; 9 nucleotides align to TRBD1. The CDR3 length is 16 residues. The germline CDR1 and CDR2 sequences are SGHTA and FQGTGA. V lost 5 bases and J lost 4; bases outside the gene matches: 8.

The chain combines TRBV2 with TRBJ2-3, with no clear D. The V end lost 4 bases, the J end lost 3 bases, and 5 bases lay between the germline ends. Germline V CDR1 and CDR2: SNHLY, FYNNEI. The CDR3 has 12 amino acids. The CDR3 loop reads CASSGSTDTQYF. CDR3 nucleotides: TGTGCCAGCAGTGGTTCTACAGATACGCAGTATTTT. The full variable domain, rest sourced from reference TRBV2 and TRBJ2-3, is EPEVTQTPSHQVTQMGQEVILRCVPISNHLYFYWYRQILGQKVEFLVSFYNNEISEKSEIFDDQFSVERPDGSNFTLKIRSTKLEDSAMYFCASSGSTDTQYFGPGTRLTVL.